The clone carrying this TCR beta chain has a count of ten or more. Indicated time point: sample taken at primary tumor resection. Unsorted samples of tumor, nontumor lung or frozen PBMC had their whole RNA sequenced. TCRdb recomputed calls from the 5' RACE reads with MiXCR, one row per CDR3 protein. This table has 20,000 to 25,000 distinct CDR3 sequences, 4.6% appearing once. The data derive from a study of spatial heterogeneity in lung cancer. From germline, CDR1 is SEHNR and CDR2 FQNEAQ (reference sequence). V was pared by 2 bases and J by 0 bases, with 12 bases between. There are 16 residues in the CDR3.

J is TRBJ2-3 and V is TRBV7-9; D unresolved. This clonotype was obtained from a male donor with early-stage non-small cell lung cancer. The sample was PBMCs, taken at surgery. CDR3 protein: CASSLLAASSTDTQYF. The CDR3 nucleotides read TGTGCCAGCAGCTTATTGGCTGCTTCTAGCACAGATACGCAGTATTTT.